This section outlines one T cell receptor (beta chain) sequence together with its context. Participant age was roughly 18 to 90 years, and participants resided in 25 or so US areas. Participant-given clinical history determined each cohort assignment. This CDR3 spans 14 amino acids. The V end was cut by 6 bases, the J end by 3 bases, with 14 bases between. Germline V lookup: CDR1 SGHTA, CDR2 FQGNSA. This entry comes from a study of blood T cell repertoires in COVID-19. Study background: T cells, B-cell-depleted T cells, or PBMCs supplied cDNA or gDNA.

Some clones are missing from TCRdb's copy, which holds only in-frame ones; the method was immunoSEQ multiplex PCR. This sample has around 200,000 clones; around 84% occur once, and the top ten carry approximately 19%. The sample consisted of PBMCs or T cells enriched from blood (not recorded which). The chain joins TRBV7-2 to TRBJ1-2, with a possible D match to TRBD1 (6 bases). The TCR was taken from a man aged 35 to 55 who had recovered from COVID-19. The CDR3 coding sequence is TGTGCCAGCAGGCCCCAGGGGTGGGACTATGGCTACACCTTC. Protein sequence: CASRPQGWDYGYTF.